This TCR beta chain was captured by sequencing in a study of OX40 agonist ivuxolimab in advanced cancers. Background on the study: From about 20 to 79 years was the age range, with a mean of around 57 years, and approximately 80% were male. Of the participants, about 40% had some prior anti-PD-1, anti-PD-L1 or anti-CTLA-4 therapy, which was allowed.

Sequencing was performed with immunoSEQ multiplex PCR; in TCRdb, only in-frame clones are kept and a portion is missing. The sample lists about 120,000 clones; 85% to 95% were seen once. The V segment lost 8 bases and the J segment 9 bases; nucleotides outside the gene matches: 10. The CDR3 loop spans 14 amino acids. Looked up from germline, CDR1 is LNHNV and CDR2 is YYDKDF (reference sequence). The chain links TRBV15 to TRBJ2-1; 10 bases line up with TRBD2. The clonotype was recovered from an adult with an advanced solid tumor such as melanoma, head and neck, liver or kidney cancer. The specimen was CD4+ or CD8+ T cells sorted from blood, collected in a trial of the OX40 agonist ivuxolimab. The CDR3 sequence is CATVPGLARGEQFF. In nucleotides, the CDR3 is TGTGCCACCGTTCCGGGACTAGCGCGCGGTGAGCAGTTCTTC.